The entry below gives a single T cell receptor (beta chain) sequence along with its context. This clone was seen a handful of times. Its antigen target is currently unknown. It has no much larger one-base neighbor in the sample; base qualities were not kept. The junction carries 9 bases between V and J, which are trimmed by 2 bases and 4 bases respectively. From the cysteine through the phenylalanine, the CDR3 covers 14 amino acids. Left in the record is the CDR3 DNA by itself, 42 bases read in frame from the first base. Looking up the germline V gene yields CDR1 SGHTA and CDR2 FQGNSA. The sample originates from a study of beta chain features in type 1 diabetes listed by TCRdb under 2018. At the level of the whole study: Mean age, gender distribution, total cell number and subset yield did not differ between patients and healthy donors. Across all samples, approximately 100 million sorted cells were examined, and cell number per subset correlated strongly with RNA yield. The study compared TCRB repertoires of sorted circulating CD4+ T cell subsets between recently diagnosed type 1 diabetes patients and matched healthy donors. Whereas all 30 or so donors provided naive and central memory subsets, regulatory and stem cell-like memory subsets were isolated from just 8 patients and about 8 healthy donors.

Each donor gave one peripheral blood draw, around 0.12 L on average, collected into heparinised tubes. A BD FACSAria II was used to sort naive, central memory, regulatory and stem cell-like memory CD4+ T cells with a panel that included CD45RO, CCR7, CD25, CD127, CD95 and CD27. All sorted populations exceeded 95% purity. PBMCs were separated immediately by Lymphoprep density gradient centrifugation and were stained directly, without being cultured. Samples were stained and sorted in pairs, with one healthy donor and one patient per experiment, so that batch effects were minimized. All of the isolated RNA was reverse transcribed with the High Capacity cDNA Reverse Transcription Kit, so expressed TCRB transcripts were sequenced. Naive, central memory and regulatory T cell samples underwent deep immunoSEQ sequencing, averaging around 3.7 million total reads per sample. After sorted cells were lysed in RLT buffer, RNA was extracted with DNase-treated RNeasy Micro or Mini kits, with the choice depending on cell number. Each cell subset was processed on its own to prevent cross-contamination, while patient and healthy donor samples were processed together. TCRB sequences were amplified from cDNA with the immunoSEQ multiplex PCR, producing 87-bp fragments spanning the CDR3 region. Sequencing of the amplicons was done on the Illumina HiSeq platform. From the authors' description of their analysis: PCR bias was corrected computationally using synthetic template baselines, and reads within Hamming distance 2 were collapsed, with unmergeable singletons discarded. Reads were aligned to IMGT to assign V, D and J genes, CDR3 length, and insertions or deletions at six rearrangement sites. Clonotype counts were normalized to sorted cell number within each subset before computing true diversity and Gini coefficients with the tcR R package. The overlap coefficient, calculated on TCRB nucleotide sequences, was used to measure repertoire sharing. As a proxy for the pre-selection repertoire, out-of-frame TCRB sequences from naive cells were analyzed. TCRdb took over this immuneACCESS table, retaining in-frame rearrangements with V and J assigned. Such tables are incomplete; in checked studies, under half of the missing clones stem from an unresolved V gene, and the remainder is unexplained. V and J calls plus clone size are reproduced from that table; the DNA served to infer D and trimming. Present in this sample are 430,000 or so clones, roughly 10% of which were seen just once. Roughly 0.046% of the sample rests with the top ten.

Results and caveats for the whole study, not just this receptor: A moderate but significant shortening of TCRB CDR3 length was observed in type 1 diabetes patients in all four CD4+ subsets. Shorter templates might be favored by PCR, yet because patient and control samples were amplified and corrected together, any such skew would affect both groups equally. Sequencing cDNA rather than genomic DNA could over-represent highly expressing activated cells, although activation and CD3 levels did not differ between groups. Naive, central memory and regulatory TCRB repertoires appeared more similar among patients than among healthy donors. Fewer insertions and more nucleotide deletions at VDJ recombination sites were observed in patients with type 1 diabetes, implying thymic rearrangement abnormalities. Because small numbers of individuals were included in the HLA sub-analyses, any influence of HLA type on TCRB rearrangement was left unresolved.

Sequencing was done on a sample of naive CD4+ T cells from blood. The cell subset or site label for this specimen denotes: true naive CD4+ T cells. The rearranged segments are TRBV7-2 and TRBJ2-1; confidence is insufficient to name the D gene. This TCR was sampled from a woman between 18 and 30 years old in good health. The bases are TGTGCCAGCAGCTTAAGCCTTCATTACAATGAGCAGTTCTTC. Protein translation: CASSLSLHYNEQFF.